These 25 T cell receptor beta chains were all obtained from the same sample, sequenced in a study of a mutant IDH1 vaccine in newly diagnosed glioma. Clones were read by immunoSEQ multiplex PCR, and TCRdb kept only the in-frame ones, dropping some. The repertoire includes tens of thousands of clones, around 90% of them detected once, and about 2% sits in the top ten. Time point reported: week 35, safety follow-up. The vaccine gave 300 ug of a 20-mer mutant IDH1 peptide subcutaneously per dose. Their recognized antigens are unknown. The source material was PBMCs, sampled from a glioma patient whose treatment included an IDH1 peptide vaccine. These receptors came from a man aged 25 to 40 with glioma.

This chain joins TRBV30 and TRBJ2-1; TRBD2 is a possible D gene (5 bases). The CDR3 runs to 14 residues. V lost 2 bases and J 0 bases, leaving 8 bases between the germline ends. CDR1 and CDR2 from the germline V gene are GTSNPN and SVGIG (reference sequence). This CDR3 reads CAWSTGSSYNEQFF. In DNA, the CDR3 is TGTGCCTGGAGTACGGGAAGCTCCTACAATGAGCAGTTCTTC.

Notes on this clone: Other nucleotide sequences in the sample specify the same CDR3. The chain links TRBV5-1 to TRBJ2-3; 11 bases map to TRBD2. The CDR3 has 16 residues. Germline V lookup: CDR1 SGHRS, CDR2 YFSETQ. With V trimmed by 0 bases and J by 4 bases, 4 bases remained unmatched. This chain's CDR3 is CASSLGLAGGADTQYF. The CDR3 coding sequence is TGCGCCAGCAGCTTGGGGCTAGCGGGAGGAGCAGATACGCAGTATTTT.

The chain is built from TRBV5-4 and TRBJ2-2; tentatively, D is TRBD1 (6 bases). CDR1 SGHNT and CDR2 YYREEE come from the germline V gene (reference sequence). V dropped 2 bases and J dropped 5 bases, with 7 bases sitting between them. The CDR3 is 13 residues long. The CDR3 region is CASSFTGTGELFF. DNA of the CDR3: TGTGCCAGCAGCTTTACAGGGACCGGGGAGCTGTTTTTT.

In this sample, this clone turned up a few times. The chain carries TRBV6-5 and TRBJ1-5; D not resolved. CDR1 is MNHEY, CDR2 SVGAGI, per germline. Trimming took 2 bases from V and 8 from J, leaving 7 bases between them. The CDR3 covers 12 residues. Here the CDR3 DNA reads TGTGCCAGCAGTTACCCCGGGGAGCCCCAGCATTTT. It encodes CASSYPGEPQHF.

V gene TRBV7-2 combines with J gene TRBJ2-1; 7 nucleotides align to TRBD1. The CDR3 covers 14 residues. Germline V lookup: CDR1 SGHTA, CDR2 FQGNSA. J lost 7 bases, V lost 7 bases, and 10 bases had no gene match. CDR3 sequence: CASTQGVRGNEQFF. CDR3 nucleotides: TGTGCCAGCACCCAGGGGGTTCGAGGGAATGAGCAGTTCTTC. The entire variable domain, with the rest obtained from reference TRBV7-2 and TRBJ2-1, is as follows: GAGVSQSPSNKVTEKGKDVELRCDPISGHTALYWYRQSLGQGLEFLIYFQGNSAPDKSGLPSDRFSAERTGGSVSTLTIQRTQQEDSAVYLCASTQGVRGNEQFFGPGTRLTVL.

V gene TRBV5-1 combines with J gene TRBJ2-5, with 12 bases fitting TRBD2. Germline V gene sequence: CDR1 SGHRS, CDR2 YFSETQ. J was trimmed by 3 bases and V by 2 bases; bases with no gene match: 5. The CDR3 has 16 amino acids. The CDR3 sequence is CASSFLAGGLEETQYF. The CDR3, as DNA: TGCGCCAGCAGCTTTCTAGCGGGGGGGCTCGAAGAGACCCAGTACTTC. The full variable domain, rest sourced from reference TRBV5-1 and TRBJ2-5, is KAGVTQTPRYLIKTRGQQVTLSCSPISGHRSVSWYQQTPGQGLQFLFEYFSETQRNKGNFPGRFSGRQFSNSRSEMNVSTLELGDSALYLCASSFLAGGLEETQYFGPGTRLLVL.

To note about this clone: Within the sample, other DNA sequences also encode this same CDR3. The V and J genes are TRBV19 and TRBJ2-6, with unresolved D. Germline V lookup: CDR1 LNHDA, CDR2 SQIVND (reference sequence). V lost 1 base and J lost 0, with 7 bases in between. This CDR3 contains 16 residues. CDR3 amino acids: CASSIARHSGANVLTF. CDR3 DNA sequence: TGTGCCAGTAGTATAGCGAGGCACTCTGGGGCCAACGTCCTGACTTTC.

The genes are TRBV2 and TRBJ1-5, with 7 bases lining up with TRBD1. There are 15 residues in the CDR3. The germline gives CDR1 SNHLY, CDR2 FYNNEI. The junction had 7 bases not matched to a gene; V was cut back by 7 bases and J by 1 base. CDR3 in amino acids: CASNPRGLSNQPQHF. CDR3 DNA sequence: TGTGCCAGCAACCCCAGGGGGTTGAGCAATCAGCCCCAGCATTTT. Looking up the rest from reference TRBV2 and TRBJ1-5 gives the full variable domain: EPEVTQTPSHQVTQMGQEVILRCVPISNHLYFYWYRQILGQKVEFLVSFYNNEISEKSEIFDDQFSVERPDGSNFTLKIRSTKLEDSAMYFCASNPRGLSNQPQHFGDGTRLSIL.

This chain links TRBV7-3 with TRBJ2-7; D not resolved. This CDR3 contains 14 residues. Trimming cost V 2 bases and J 3 bases, with 11 bases left between them. Germline values: CDR1 SGHTA, CDR2 FQGTGA. This CDR3 is CASSLSQIIYEQYF. CDR3 nucleotides: TGTGCCAGCAGCTTATCTCAGATTATCTACGAGCAGTACTTC.

V usage is TRBV4-3 and J usage is TRBJ2-7; TRBD1 agrees at 9 bases. V lost 3 bases to trimming and J lost 5 bases; unmatched junction nucleotides: 5. CDR3 length: 14 residues. Germline assignment: CDR1 LGHNA and CDR2 YSLEER. The CDR3 is CASSHGQGFDEQYF. Written as DNA, the CDR3 is TGCGCCAGCAGCCACGGACAGGGGTTCGACGAGCAGTACTTC.

This chain connects TRBV7-2 to TRBJ1-1; 7 bases align to TRBD1. Germline V CDR1 and CDR2: SGHTA, FQGNSA. The V gene end was trimmed by 2 bases and the J gene end by 4 bases; junction bases not matched to a gene: 4. This CDR3 is built from 14 residues. DNA of the CDR3: TGTGCCAGCAGCTTAACGACAGGGTCCACTGAAGCTTTCTTT. Protein sequence: CASSLTTGSTEAFF.

The chain links TRBV5-4 to TRBJ2-3, with D perhaps matching TRBD1 (5 bases). Germline-derived CDR1 and CDR2 are SGHNT and YYREEE (reference sequence). Trimming shortened V by 4 bases and J by 0 bases, and 15 bases separated the two germline ends. The CDR3 consists of 16 residues. The CDR3 is CASSPRARTSTDTQYF. The CDR3 region has the DNA TGTGCCAGCAGCCCCAGGGCGCGAACGAGCACAGATACGCAGTATTTT.

The gene calls are TRBV9 and TRBJ2-1; TRBD1 agrees at 7 bases. The CDR3 length is 15 residues. Germline CDR1 reads SGDLS; CDR2 reads YYNGEE. J was trimmed by 9 bases and V by 3 bases; bases with no gene match: 12. CDR3 DNA: TGTGCCAGCAGCGGGACAGGAGGCGTTACGTCTGAGCAGTTCTTC. This encodes CASSGTGGVTSEQFF.

The V gene is TRBV21-1, the J gene TRBJ1-2. TRBV21-1 is marked as a pseudogene. The CDR3 totals 12 residues. CDR3 DNA sequence: TGTGCCAGCAGCAAAGTGCGGAGCGGCTACACCTTC. This sequence encodes CASSKVRSGYTF.

V gene TRBV19 combines with J gene TRBJ2-1; D ambiguous. V was pared by 6 bases and J by 6 bases, with 18 bases between. This CDR3 comprises 15 residues. Germline loops: CDR1 LNHDA, CDR2 SQIVND (reference sequence). The CDR3 coding sequence is TGTGCCAGTAGCGTTCACCGCCACACTTCCAATGAGCAGTTCTTC. This codes for CASSVHRHTSNEQFF.

The rearrangement uses TRBV11-3 and TRBJ1-2; possibly TRBD1 for D (5 bases). Between the trimmed V and J ends, which lost 4 bases and 3 bases, there was a span of 9 bases. This CDR3 is 13 amino acids long. The germline CDR1 and CDR2 sequences are SGHNT and YENEEA. The CDR3 spells CASSSRDDYGYTF. The CDR3 bases are TGTGCCAGCAGCTCCAGGGACGACTATGGCTACACCTTC.

The rearrangement uses TRBV27 and TRBJ2-3, with 7 bases matching TRBD2. Germline lookup yields CDR1 MNHEY and CDR2 SMNVEV (reference sequence). The CDR3 is made up of 14 amino acids. V gave up 9 bases and J gave up 4 bases; unmatched junction bases: 10. The CDR3 here is CARESGIMADTQYF. Here the CDR3 DNA reads TGTGCCAGGGAAAGCGGGATTATGGCAGATACGCAGTATTTT.

The chain couples TRBV9 to TRBJ1-3; D remains unclear. V lost 3 bases, J lost 0 bases, and 10 bases lay in between. CDR3 length: 15 amino acids. Per the germline V gene, CDR1 is SGDLS and CDR2 is YYNGEE. This chain's CDR3 is CASSGTALSGNTIYF. DNA for the CDR3: TGTGCCAGCAGCGGAACAGCCCTCTCTGGAAACACCATATATTTT.

The V and J genes are TRBV7-8 and TRBJ2-4; TRBD2 might be the D (5 bases). CDR3 length equals 14 residues. Germline assignment: CDR1 SGHVS and CDR2 FQNEAQ. Trimming took off 3 bases at V and 6 bases at J, with 12 bases between the two ends. CDR3 bases: TGTGCCAGCAGCTTTGCGGGTTTTGGAAACATTCAGTACTTC. It is translated as CASSFAGFGNIQYF.

The V gene is TRBV6-5, the J gene TRBJ2-2, with no clear D. Trimming stripped 6 bases from V and 7 bases from J, with 6 bases between. The CDR3 has 11 residues. Germline lookup yields CDR1 MNHEY and CDR2 SVGAGI. The CDR3 region is CASSSSGELFF. CDR3 nucleotide sequence: TGTGCCAGCAGCTCCAGCGGGGAGCTGTTTTTT.

The chain combines TRBV11-2 with TRBJ2-2; no firm D call. Per germline, CDR1 SGHAT and CDR2 FQNNGV. Trimming removed 0 bases at V and 5 bases at J, with 4 bases between. CDR3 length: 13 residues. The CDR3, as DNA: TGTGCCAGCAGCTTAGAACGGACCGGGGAGCTGTTTTTT. It is translated as CASSLERTGELFF.

The chain couples TRBV19 to TRBJ2-7; a weak D match, TRBD2 (6 bases). The CDR3 covers 15 residues. Germline CDR1 is LNHDA and CDR2 is SQIVND (reference sequence). V was pared by 0 bases and J by 6 bases, with 15 bases between. In nucleotides, the CDR3 is TGTGCCAGTAGTATAGATCGCGAAGGGAGGATCGAGCAGTACTTC. Translating it yields CASSIDREGRIEQYF.

The chain has TRBV7-9 and TRBJ2-1, with 7 bases lining up with TRBD2. This CDR3 region has 15 residues. V was clipped by 1 base and J by 1 base; unmatched bases: 1. CDR1 and CDR2 (germline): SEHNR, FQNEAQ (reference sequence). The DNA for the CDR3 is TGTGCCAGCAGCTTAGGCGGGAGATCCTACAATGAGCAGTTCTTC. Translation gives CASSLGGRSYNEQFF.

The V gene is TRBV7-6, the J gene TRBJ1-1; maybe TRBD1 (6 bases). V lost 4 bases to trimming and J lost 9 bases, with 15 bases between them. The CDR3 has 13 amino acids. Germline V gives CDR1 SGHVS, CDR2 FNYEAQ. CDR3 DNA sequence: TGTGCCAGCAGCTCCGATTCGGGACAAAAAGCTTTCTTT. Translating gives CASSSDSGQKAFF.

The sample holds many counts of this clone. The genes are TRBV2 and TRBJ2-7; the match to TRBD2 covers 8 bases. Trimming took 7 bases from V and 4 from J; bases not matched to a gene: 12. Germline V lookup: CDR1 SNHLY, CDR2 FYNNEI. CDR3 length equals 15 residues. The CDR3 DNA follows: TGTGCCAGCACCTTACGGGAGGGTTACGGGTACGAGCAGTACTTC. Protein sequence: CASTLREGYGYEQYF.